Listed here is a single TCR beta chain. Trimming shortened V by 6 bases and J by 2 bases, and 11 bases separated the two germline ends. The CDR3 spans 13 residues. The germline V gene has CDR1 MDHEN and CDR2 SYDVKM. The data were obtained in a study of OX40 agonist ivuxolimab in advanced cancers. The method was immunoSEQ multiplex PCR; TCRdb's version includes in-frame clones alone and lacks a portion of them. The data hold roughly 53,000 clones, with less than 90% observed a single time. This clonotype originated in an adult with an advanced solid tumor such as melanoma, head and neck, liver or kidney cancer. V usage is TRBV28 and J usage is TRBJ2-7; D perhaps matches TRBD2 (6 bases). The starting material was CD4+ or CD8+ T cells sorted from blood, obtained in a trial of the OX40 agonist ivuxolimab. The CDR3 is CASSGGQAYEQYF. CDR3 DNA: TGTGCCAGCAGCGGGGGTCAGGCCTACGAGCAGTACTTC. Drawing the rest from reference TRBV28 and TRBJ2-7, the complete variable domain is DVKVTQSSRYLVKRTGEKVFLECVQDMDHENMFWYRQDPGLGLRLIYFSYDVKMKEKGDIPEGYSVSREKKERFSLILESASTNQTSMYLCASSGGQAYEQYFGPGTRLTVT.